What follows are 19 T cell receptor beta chains derived from one specimen sequenced in a study of regulatory T cells in long-lasting Graves disease. The time point is: persistent/refractory GD, antithyroid drugs over 5 years with positive TRAb. From RNA extracted from PBMCs, the TCR library was made. Both iRepertoire HTBI primers and Arm-PCR of CDR3 regions were used to build the TCR beta libraries. From the multiplex PCR reads, TCRdb called clonotypes with MiXCR, one entry per CDR3 protein. In the table there are a few hundred thousand distinct CDR3 sequences, about 20% of which are singletons. The sequencing here drew on peripheral blood mononuclear cells (PBMCs), taken when the disease was refractory, from a patient treated with antithyroid drugs. The receptor set was obtained from a female donor with Graves disease.

CDR3 sequence: CAWSGTRSSGNTIYF. Here the CDR3 DNA reads TGTGCCTGGAGTGGGACACGCAGCTCTGGAAACACCATATATTTT. V and J are TRBV30 and TRBJ1-3, with TRBD1 as a possible D gene (5 bases). The CDR3 covers 15 residues. V was pared by 1 base and J by 0 bases, with 10 bases between. The germline V gene encodes CDR1 GTSNPN and CDR2 SVGIG (reference sequence).

At least ten counts were recorded for this clonotype. The chain combines TRBV24-1 with TRBJ2-7; D is perhaps TRBD1 (6 bases). This CDR3 is built from 13 residues. V dropped 4 bases and J dropped 3 bases, with 9 bases sitting between them. Germline V gene lookup returns CDR1 KGHDR and CDR2 SFDVKD. The CDR3 loop reads CATSDVTGYEQYF. The CDR3 bases are TGTGCCACCAGTGACGTGACAGGCTACGAGCAGTACTTC.

The rearrangement uses TRBV28 and TRBJ2-7; TRBD1 or TRBD2 may be the D gene (5 bases each). Trimming removed 8 bases at V and 4 bases at J, with 24 bases between. Germline V gene data show CDR1 as MDHEN and CDR2 as SYDVKM. The CDR3 consists of 16 residues. The CDR3 sequence is CASQSQTGTFTYEQYF. CDR3 in DNA: TGTGCCAGCCAATCCCAAACCGGGACGTTCACTTACGAGCAGTACTTC.

This clonotype has ten or more counts. This rearrangement joins TRBV2 to TRBJ2-6; the match to TRBD1 covers 8 bases. After removal of 7 bases from V and 0 bases from J, the junction contained 11 bases not matched to a gene. Looked up from germline, CDR1 is SNHLY and CDR2 is FYNNEI. The CDR3 length is 18 residues. The CDR3, as DNA: TGTGCCAGCAAGGGGACAGGCAGGCCTCACTCTGGGGCCAACGTCCTGACTTTC. Residues: CASKGTGRPHSGANVLTF.

This clonotype was observed at least ten times. This rearrangement joins TRBV20-1 to TRBJ1-1; 8 bases fit TRBD1. The CDR3 contains 14 residues. Trimming cost V 5 bases and J 4 bases; bases outside gene matches: 9. The germline V gene encodes CDR1 DFQATT and CDR2 SNEGSKA (reference sequence). In nucleotides, the CDR3 is TGCAGTGCTTATGACAGGGGTACGAGCACTGAAGCTTTCTTT. Its translation: CSAYDRGTSTEAFF.

The CDR3 nucleotides are TGTGCCAGCACCCCCGGACAGGGACTCTATGGCTACACCTTC. Translated: CASTPGQGLYGYTF. This chain uses TRBV6-1 with TRBJ1-2, with 8 nucleotides matching TRBD1. Germline CDR1 reads MNHNS; CDR2 reads SASEGT. The CDR3 spans 14 residues. With V trimmed by 7 bases and J by 4 bases, 8 bases remained unmatched.

This clonotype was detected ten times or more. The V call is TRBV2, the J call TRBJ1-1; D unclear. Per the germline V gene, CDR1 is SNHLY and CDR2 is FYNNEI. The V end was cut by 8 bases, the J end by 5 bases, with 15 bases between. The CDR3 consists of 13 residues. CDR3 amino acids: CASLIVLGTEAFF. The DNA for the CDR3 is TGTGCCAGCCTGATTGTTCTGGGGACTGAAGCTTTCTTT.

V is TRBV6-5 and J is TRBJ1-5; 7 positions match TRBD1. Per the germline V gene, CDR1 is MNHEY and CDR2 is SVGAGI. There are 16 residues in the CDR3. The junction had 6 bases not matched to a gene; V was cut back by 2 bases and J by 2 bases. The CDR3 spells CASSYPRTGGNQPQHF. The CDR3 bases are TGTGCCAGCAGTTACCCCCGGACAGGAGGCAATCAGCCCCAGCATTTT.

In its sample, this clonotype was seen many times. The chain joins TRBV2 to TRBJ2-7; D is ambiguous. This CDR3 region has 13 residues. Trimming took off 5 bases at V and 5 bases at J, with 13 bases between the two ends. The germline V gene encodes CDR1 SNHLY and CDR2 FYNNEI. In nucleotides, the CDR3 is TGTGCCAGCAGTCAAGGAGTCCGGGACGAGCAGTACTTC. Translation: CASSQGVRDEQYF.

The rearrangement joins TRBV27 to TRBJ1-1; D gene unclear. This CDR3 contains 12 residues. Trimming stripped 6 bases from V and 5 bases from J, with 10 bases between. CDR1 is MNHEY, CDR2 SMNVEV, per germline (reference sequence). CDR3 nucleotides: TGTGCCAGCAGAAACGGTATTACTGAAGCTTTCTTT. It codes for CASRNGITEAFF.

This chain joins TRBV28 and TRBJ2-7; D not certain. The CDR3 length is 14 residues. V lost 8 bases to trimming and J lost 3 bases, with 17 bases between them. Germline V gene sequence: CDR1 MDHEN, CDR2 SYDVKM. DNA for the CDR3: TGTGCCAGCTCCCAACCGAGTCTGGGCTACGAGCAGTACTTC. Translation: CASSQPSLGYEQYF.

V and J are TRBV5-1 and TRBJ1-1, with TRBD1 matching over 9 bases. CDR3 size: 16 residues. Per the germline V gene, CDR1 is SGHRS and CDR2 is YFSETQ. V trimming: 0 bases; J trimming: 6 bases; junction bases outside the gene matches: 9. CDR3 nucleotide sequence: TGCGCCAGCAGCTTGGCTACGGGACAGGGTTTGTCTGAAGCTTTCTTT. Translated, it gives CASSLATGQGLSEAFF.

This clonotype was counted only a few times. The gene calls are TRBV2 and TRBJ2-7; the D is unclear. Germline CDR1 is SNHLY and CDR2 is FYNNEI. V was trimmed by 2 bases and J by 6 bases, leaving 11 bases between them. The CDR3 is 13 residues long. The CDR3 loop is CASSERSVGEQYF. The CDR3 bases are TGTGCCAGCAGTGAAAGGAGCGTGGGCGAGCAGTACTTC.

This chain uses TRBV20-1 with TRBJ2-1, with a tentative D call TRBD2 (6 bases). The germline gives CDR1 DFQATT, CDR2 SNEGSKA (reference sequence). The CDR3 contains 12 residues. The ends were cut back, 5 bases at V and 4 bases at J, with 9 bases in the middle. CDR3 nucleotide sequence: TGCAGTGCTGTTAGCGGTTACAATGAGCAGTTCTTC. This sequence encodes CSAVSGYNEQFF.

This clonotype was observed at least ten times. The CDR3 sequence: CASSTDRGLGEQYF. CDR3 DNA sequence: TGTGCCAGCAGTACCGACAGGGGGCTTGGCGAGCAGTACTTC. The J gene is TRBJ2-7, the V gene TRBV6-2 or TRBV6-3; 10 nucleotides match TRBD1. Trimming took 5 bases from V and 6 from J; bases not matched to a gene: 7. From germline, CDR1 is MNHEY and CDR2 SVGEGT. CDR3 length: 14 amino acids.

The V gene is TRBV28, the J gene TRBJ1-1; D is unclear. The V end was cut by 5 bases, the J end by 2 bases, with 12 bases between. Germline CDR1 is MDHEN and CDR2 is SYDVKM. This CDR3 comprises 14 residues. The CDR3 reads CASSLELFNTEAFF. The CDR3 bases are TGTGCCAGCAGTCTCGAGCTATTTAACACTGAAGCTTTCTTT.

This clonotype has more than one count but fewer than ten. V gene TRBV20-1 combines with J gene TRBJ2-7, with D perhaps TRBD1 (6 bases). Trimming took off 3 bases at V and 8 bases at J, with 11 bases between the two ends. Per germline, CDR1 DFQATT and CDR2 SNEGSKA (reference sequence). This CDR3 has 11 residues. CDR3 nucleotide sequence: TGCAGTGCTAGCACAGGGAAGAAGCAGTACTTC. Translated, it gives CSASTGKKQYF.

This clonotype has more than one count but fewer than ten. The chain joins TRBV13 to TRBJ1-6; possible D gene TRBD1, 5 bases. The CDR3 extends over 16 amino acids. The V end lost 5 bases, the J end lost 10 bases, and 21 bases lay between the germline ends. Germline V gene lookup returns CDR1 PRHDT and CDR2 FYEKMQ (reference sequence). Here the CDR3 DNA reads TGTGCCAGCAGCCCCGATAGATTAGGGGTTCACTCACCCCTCCACTTT. It translates to CASSPDRLGVHSPLHF.

This clonotype was detected a few times. One junction end disagrees with the germline gene, perhaps due to a read error. The rearrangement links TRBV7-7 to TRBJ2-5; tentatively, D is TRBD1 (6 bases). The length of the CDR3 is 13 residues. Germline assignment: CDR1 SSHAT and CDR2 FNYEAQ (reference sequence). Here the CDR3 reads CASSAGEEETQYF. The CDR3 coding sequence is TGTGCTAGCAGCGCAGGGGAAGAAGAGACCCAGTACTTC.